This T cell receptor (beta chain) was found in a study of cytomegalovirus exposure and HLA in healthy donors (dated by TCRdb to between 2016 and 2019). Turning to the overall study: An earlier analysis of approximately 640 of the donors reported 250 to 300 Gb of sequence data and 117 million unique TCR beta sequences from some 180 million T cells. Of the 300 to 500 genotyped donors, more than 75% were placed in the genetic ancestry cluster associated with self-reported Caucasian donors. An earlier analysis of a few hundred of the donors applied high-throughput TCR beta sequencing to assess whether each TCR beta V gene segment acted as functional or pseudogenic. Rather than drawing on any new phenotypic data, the later analysis identified candidate immune exposures from TCR beta sequences and the way those sequences occurred across donors. Using immunosequencing, the study profiled T cell repertoires from about 620 subjects and related those repertoires to cytomegalovirus serostatus. Roughly 5 DR-DQ haplotypes were treated as single units for association and clustering because of strong linkage in the cohort. The study aimed to test whether signatures of past pathogen exposure could be identified by cataloging public T cell receptors. A separate validation cohort of 90 to 150 different subjects was used in addition to the roughly 700-subject first cohort. Class I and class II HLA loci were covered by the typing at four-digit resolution. In a later analysis, previously published TCR beta repertoires from 500 to 750 donors were re-analyzed and high-resolution HLA genotyping was added so that TCR occurrence patterns could be studied. High-throughput TCR immunosequencing, statistical association of individual TCRs with disease status, and machine learning were combined to predict cytomegalovirus infection status. Among around 400 genotyped donors of the cohort, an average of about 240,000 unique TCR beta nucleotide sequences was sequenced per donor, of which approximately 19% were non-productive. All discovery cohort repertoires had been generated using a single sequencing platform. The number of donors typed differed by locus, with roughly 620-630 for A, B, C, DRB1 and DQB1, approximately 500 for DQA1, about 610 for DPA1, and roughly 450 for DPB1. Genome-wide SNP genotypes for about 60% of the 666 donors were used in a later genetic analysis, which treated that subset as a discovery cohort. Alongside the repertoire data, information on donor age, sex, ethnicity and CMV serostatus was compiled. Roughly 300 gigabases of sequencing data and around 90 million unique TCR sequences made up an early release that covered approximately 700 HLA-typed donors. Results the study describes overall, beyond this receptor: Three of the identified cytomegalovirus-associated TCR beta chains were confirmed in vitro to be specific for cytomegalovirus antigens. A cluster of highly shared sequence variants was judged likely to be a technical artifact of the sequencing pipeline. Some IMGT-functional V segments, including TRBV6-2 and TRBV6-3, could not be distinguished by the 87-base-pair reads and were therefore excluded. Roughly uniform sequencing depth across donors was assumed in presence/absence analyses, although this assumption may not hold. A later genetic analysis associated a missense DCLRE1C variant with V-gene and J-gene trimming of TCR beta chains, and an independent cohort replicated the association. Compared with the approximately 720-donor mean, donors in an Asian-associated ancestry cluster had fewer N-insertions in productive TCRs, according to a later genetic analysis. Broadly in line with IMGT annotations, most TCR beta V segments showed up in productive rearrangements about 87% or about 30% of the time in an earlier analysis of approximately 640 of the donors. The only immune exposure information available for the cohort was CMV serostatus. Across donors, most TCR sequences were observed very rarely, whereas some public TCRs were present in many individuals. The classifier was reported to diagnose cytomegalovirus status with high specificity and sensitivity in both the original and validation cohorts. Assigning TCR associations to individual alleles was difficult when HLA alleles, especially DR and DQ, strongly co-occurred. Because HLA typing was missing for some donors at each locus, association tests included only the typed subset. Specific HLA alleles were associated with over 15,000 TCR beta sequences at a false discovery rate of 0.05 in a later analysis. In a later analysis, HLA-associated TCR beta chains showed more clonal expansion and lower generation probabilities than non-associated chains that were equally common. Linkage disequilibrium might explain the correlated functional status among segregating V segments, but an unknown experimental factor could not be excluded. Because counts were too low, fewer than 20 rarely observed V segments, including chromosome 9 orphons, were excluded from the earlier analysis of a few hundred of the donors. A total of around 150 TCR beta chains were listed by the study as associated with cytomegalovirus. A further reported finding was that TCR beta sequences accurately predicted the HLA-A and HLA-B alleles for most subjects in the first cohort. A later analysis found that TCR association rates varied across HLA loci, with DRB1 alleles showing the most associated TCRs and HLA-C alleles the fewest. The cohort was sequenced for TCR beta chains only, and without alpha or paired-chain data the features that could be detected were limited. According to the authors, the approach could potentially be generalized to other disease states and immunological phenotypes. Most CMV-associated TCR beta chains appeared to be HLA-restricted in a later analysis, and the HLA associations seemed to be driven largely by CMV exposure. In a later analysis, several top co-occurrence clusters were reported to appear linked to parvovirus B19, influenza, CMV and Epstein-Barr virus.

Libraries came from the immunoSEQ multiplex PCR assay. For the multiplex PCR, a mixture combining 60 forward primers for TCR Vbeta segments and 13 reverse primers for TCR Jbeta segments was used. The CDR3 region of rearranged TCR beta genes was amplified from genomic DNA by a multiplex PCR assay. The Illumina HiSeq System was used to sequence the amplified TCR beta libraries as 87-base-pair reads. In the original analysis: In a later analysis, 70 million to 95 million unique TCR beta chains were counted across the roughly 700 repertoires, and approximately 11 million of these chains were shared by at least two donors. To remove PCR and sequencing errors, raw reads were error-corrected and collapsed into unique sequences using a nearest-neighbor algorithm that merged closely related sequences. To assign V, D and J gene segments, CDR3 sequences were aligned to IMGT reference sequences. Each retained sequence needed at least a six-nucleotide match to both a V gene segment and a J gene segment. Rearrangements were classified as productive when the CDR3 lacked stop codons and remained in frame with V and J, and all other rearrangements were classified as non-productive. CDR3 was defined according to IMGT convention as the region running from the second conserved V-encoded cysteine to the conserved J-encoded phenylalanine. Sequences without an unambiguous match to a single V gene segment were excluded from the earlier analysis of almost 600 of the donors. An earlier analysis of several hundred of the donors classified V segments as functional when productive rearrangements were above 56.7% and as segregating when the standard deviation between donors was above 5%. A statistical classification framework was built for diagnosing cytomegalovirus status from the catalog of TCR beta chain sequences. A later analysis assigned V and J genes by comparing TCR nucleotide sequences with IMGT/GENE-DB human TR gene sequences. A later analysis assigned CDR3 sequences and most-parsimonious VDJ recombination scenarios with the TCRdist pipeline. A later analysis defined each TCR beta chain by its CDR3 amino acid sequence plus V-gene family, and excluded reads lacking a unique V-gene family. To address suspected cross-contamination and a sequencing artifact, a later analysis removed under 600 highly shared, low-generation-probability nucleotide sequences. A later analysis calculated a clonal expansion index for each public chain from normalized within-repertoire ranks of inferred template counts. A later analysis computed generation probabilities with a VDJ recombination model fitted to out-of-frame rearrangements, and checked the results against IGoR. Hypergeometric tests were used in a later analysis to score TCR-TCR, TCR-HLA and TCR-CMV co-occurrence, with a repertoire-size bias correction applied to the TCR pairs. A later analysis estimated false discovery rates by permuting HLA or CMV assignments 20 times. In a later analysis, co-occurring TCRs were grouped with DBSCAN, and TCRdist sequence similarity was added when clustering was performed within HLA-allele-positive subsets. Co-occurrence clustering excluded repertoires with fewer than 30,000 or more than 120,000 public chains, plus five with anomalous nucleotide sharing. Held by TCRdb, this immuneACCESS table contains in-frame sequences only and omits some clones. Under half of the omission traces to an unresolved V gene where checked; the cause of the rest is unknown. V and J calls and clone size are copied from that table; D and trimming were computed from the DNA. The sample contains 100,000 to 150,000 clones, 78% of them found a single time. Less than 2% of the sample lies in the top ten.

About this clone: Its antigen remains unidentified. Base quality data are lacking; no much larger clone is found one base away.

The cohort consisted of hundreds of healthy bone marrow donors. Cohort members were all nominally healthy when sampled, although unrecorded immune exposures were likely present. The donor was CMV seronegative and was included in the group of 352 seronegative cohort members. A peripheral blood sample was collected from each donor, and TCR beta sequencing was performed on peripheral blood mononuclear cells. The Qiagen DNeasy Blood Extraction Kit was used to extract genomic DNA from the blood cell samples. The CDR3 holds 15 amino acids from the cysteine to the phenylalanine. CDR3 DNA only is kept here, 45 bases in frame from base 1. According to the germline V gene, CDR1 reads SGHDT and CDR2 reads YYEEEE. V loses 3 bases of germline sequence and J loses 0 bases, and the interval between the two ends is 12 bases.

The source material was PBMCs. Here the chain combines TRBV5-6 and TRBJ1-1, with the D gene call left open. The sequence derives from a woman in her forties in good health and CMV-seronegative. The bases are TGTGCCAGCAGCTCCCCACAGAGAATGAACACTGAAGCTTTCTTT. The resulting protein is CASSSPQRMNTEAFF.